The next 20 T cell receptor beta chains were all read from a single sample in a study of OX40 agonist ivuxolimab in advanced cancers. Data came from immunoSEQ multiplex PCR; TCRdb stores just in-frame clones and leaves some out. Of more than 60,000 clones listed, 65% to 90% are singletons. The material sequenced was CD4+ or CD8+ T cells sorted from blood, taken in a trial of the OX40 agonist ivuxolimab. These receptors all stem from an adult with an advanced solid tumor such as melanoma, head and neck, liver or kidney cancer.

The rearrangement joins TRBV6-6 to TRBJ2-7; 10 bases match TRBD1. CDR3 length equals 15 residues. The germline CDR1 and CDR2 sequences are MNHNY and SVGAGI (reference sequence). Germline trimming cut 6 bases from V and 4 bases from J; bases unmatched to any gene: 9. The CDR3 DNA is TGTGCCAGCAGCCGGAGACAGGGGGCCTCATACGAGCAGTACTTC. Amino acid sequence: CASSRRQGASYEQYF.

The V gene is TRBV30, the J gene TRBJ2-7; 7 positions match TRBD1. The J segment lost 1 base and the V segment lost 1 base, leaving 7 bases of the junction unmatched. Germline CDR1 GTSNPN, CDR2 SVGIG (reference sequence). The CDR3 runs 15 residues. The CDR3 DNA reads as TGTGCCTGGAGTGATACCGGGACAGTTTCCTACGAGCAGTACTTC. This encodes CAWSDTGTVSYEQYF.

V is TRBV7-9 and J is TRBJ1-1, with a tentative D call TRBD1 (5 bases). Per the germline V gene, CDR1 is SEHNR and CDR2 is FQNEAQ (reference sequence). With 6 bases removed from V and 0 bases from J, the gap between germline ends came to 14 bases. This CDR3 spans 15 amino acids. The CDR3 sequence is CASSPTGTLNTEAFF. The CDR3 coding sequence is TGTGCCAGCAGTCCTACCGGGACCTTGAACACTGAAGCTTTCTTT.

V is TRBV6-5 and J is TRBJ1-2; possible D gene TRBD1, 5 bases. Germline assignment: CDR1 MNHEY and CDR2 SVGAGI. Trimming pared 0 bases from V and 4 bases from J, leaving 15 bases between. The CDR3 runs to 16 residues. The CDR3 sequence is CASSYSVPPGGYGYTF. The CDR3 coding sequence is TGTGCCAGCAGTTACTCGGTCCCCCCCGGGGGCTATGGCTACACCTTC.

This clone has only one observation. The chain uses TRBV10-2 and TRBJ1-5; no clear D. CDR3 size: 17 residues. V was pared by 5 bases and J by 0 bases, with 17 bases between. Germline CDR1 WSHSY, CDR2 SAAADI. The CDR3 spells CASSKQLGRDSNQPQHF. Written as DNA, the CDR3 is TGCGCCAGCAGTAAACAGCTTGGACGAGATAGCAATCAGCCCCAGCATTTT.

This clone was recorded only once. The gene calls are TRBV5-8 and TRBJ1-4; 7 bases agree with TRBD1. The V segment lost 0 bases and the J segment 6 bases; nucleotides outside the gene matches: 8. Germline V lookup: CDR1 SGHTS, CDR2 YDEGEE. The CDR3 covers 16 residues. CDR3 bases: TGTGCCAGCAGCTTGGCACGTGGGACAGCACATGAAAAACTGTTTTTT. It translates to CASSLARGTAHEKLFF.

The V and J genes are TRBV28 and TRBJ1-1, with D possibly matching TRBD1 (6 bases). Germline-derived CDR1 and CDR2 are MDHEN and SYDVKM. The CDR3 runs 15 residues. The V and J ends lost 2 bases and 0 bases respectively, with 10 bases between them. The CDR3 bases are TGTGCCAGCAGTTTACCGACAGGCCTGAACACTGAAGCTTTCTTT. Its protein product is CASSLPTGLNTEAFF.

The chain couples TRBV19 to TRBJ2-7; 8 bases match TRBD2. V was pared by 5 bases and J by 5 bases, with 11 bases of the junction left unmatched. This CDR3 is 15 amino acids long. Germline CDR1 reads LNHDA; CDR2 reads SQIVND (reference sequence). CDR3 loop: CASSPKTSVLDEQYF. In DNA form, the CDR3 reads TGTGCCAGTAGTCCGAAGACTAGCGTTCTAGACGAGCAGTACTTC.

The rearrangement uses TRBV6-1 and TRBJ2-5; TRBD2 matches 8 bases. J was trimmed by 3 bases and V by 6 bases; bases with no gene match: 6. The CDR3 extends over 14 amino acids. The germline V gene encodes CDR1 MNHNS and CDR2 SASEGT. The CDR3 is CASRTGTSEETQYF. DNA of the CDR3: TGTGCCAGCAGAACCGGGACTAGTGAAGAGACCCAGTACTTC.

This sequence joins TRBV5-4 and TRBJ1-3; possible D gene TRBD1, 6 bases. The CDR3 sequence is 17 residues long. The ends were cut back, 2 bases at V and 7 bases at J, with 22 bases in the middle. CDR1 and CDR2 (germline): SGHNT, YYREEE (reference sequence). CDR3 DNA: TGTGCCAGCAGCTTTCTACCCCCGGGGAACCAGGGGAACACCATATATTTT. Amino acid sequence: CASSFLPPGNQGNTIYF.

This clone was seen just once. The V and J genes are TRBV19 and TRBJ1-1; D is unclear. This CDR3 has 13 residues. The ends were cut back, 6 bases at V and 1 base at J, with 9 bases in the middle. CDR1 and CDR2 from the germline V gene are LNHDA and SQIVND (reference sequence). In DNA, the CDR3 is TGTGCCAGTAGCTTACAGAGGAACACTGAAGCTTTCTTT. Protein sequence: CASSLQRNTEAFF.

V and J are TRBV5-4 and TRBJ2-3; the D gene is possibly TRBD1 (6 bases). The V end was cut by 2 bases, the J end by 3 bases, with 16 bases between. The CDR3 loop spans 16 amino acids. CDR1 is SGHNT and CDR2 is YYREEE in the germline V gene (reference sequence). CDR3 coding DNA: TGTGCCAGCAGCTTAGGAGGTATACAGGGAACAGATACGCAGTATTTT. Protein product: CASSLGGIQGTDTQYF. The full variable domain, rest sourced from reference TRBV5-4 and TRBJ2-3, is ETGVTQSPTHLIKTRGQQVTLRCSSQSGHNTVSWYQQALGQGPQFIFQYYREEENGRGNFPPRFSGLQFPNYSSELNVNALELDDSALYLCASSLGGIQGTDTQYFGPGTRLTVL.

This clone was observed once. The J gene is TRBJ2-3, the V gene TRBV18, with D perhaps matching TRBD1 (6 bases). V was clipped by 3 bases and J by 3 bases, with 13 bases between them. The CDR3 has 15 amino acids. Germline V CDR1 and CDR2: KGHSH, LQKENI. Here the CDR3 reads CASSPRDKGTDTQYF. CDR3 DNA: TGTGCCAGCTCACCCCGGGACAAGGGTACAGATACGCAGTATTTT.

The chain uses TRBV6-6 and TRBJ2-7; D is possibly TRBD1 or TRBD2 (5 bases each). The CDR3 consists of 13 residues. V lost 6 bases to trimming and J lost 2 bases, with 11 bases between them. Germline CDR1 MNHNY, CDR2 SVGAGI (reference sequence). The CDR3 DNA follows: TGTGCCAGCAGGGGGACGGGGCCCTACGAGCAGTACTTC. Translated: CASRGTGPYEQYF.

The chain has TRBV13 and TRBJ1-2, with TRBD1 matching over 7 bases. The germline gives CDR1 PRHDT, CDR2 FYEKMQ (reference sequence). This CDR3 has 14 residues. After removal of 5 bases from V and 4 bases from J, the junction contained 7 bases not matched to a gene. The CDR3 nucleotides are TGTGCCAGCAGCACCCACAGGGGACTCTATGGCTACACCTTC. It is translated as CASSTHRGLYGYTF.

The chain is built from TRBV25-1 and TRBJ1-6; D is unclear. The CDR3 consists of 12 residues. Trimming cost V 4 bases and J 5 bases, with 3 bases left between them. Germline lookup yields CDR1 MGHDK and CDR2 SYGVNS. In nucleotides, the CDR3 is TGTGCCAGCAGTGTTAATAATTCACCCCTCCACTTT. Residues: CASSVNNSPLHF.

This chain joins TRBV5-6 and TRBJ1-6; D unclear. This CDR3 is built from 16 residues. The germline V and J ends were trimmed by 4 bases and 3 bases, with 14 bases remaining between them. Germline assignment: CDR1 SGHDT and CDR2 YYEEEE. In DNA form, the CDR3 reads TGTGCCAGCAGCCCTCGCAGTTCCCACTATAATTCACCCCTCCACTTT. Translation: CASSPRSSHYNSPLHF.

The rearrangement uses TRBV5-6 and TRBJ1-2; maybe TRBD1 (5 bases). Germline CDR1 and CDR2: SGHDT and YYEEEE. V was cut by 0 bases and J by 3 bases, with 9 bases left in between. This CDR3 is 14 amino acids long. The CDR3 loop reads CASSLGGLDYGYTF. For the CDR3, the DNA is TGTGCCAGCAGCTTGGGGGGGTTGGACTATGGCTACACCTTC. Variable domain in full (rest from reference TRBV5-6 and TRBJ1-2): DAGVTQSPTHLIKTRGQQVTLRCSPKSGHDTVSWYQQALGQGPQFIFQYYEEEERQRGNFPDRFSGHQFPNYSSELNVNALLLGDSALYLCASSLGGLDYGYTFGSGTRLTVV.

CDR3 in DNA: TGTGCCAGCAGCCTAAGGATCAAGTGCAGGGGGGAAGGAAACACCATATATTTT. Amino acid sequence: CASSLRIKCRGEGNTIYF. The V and J genes are TRBV21-1 and TRBJ1-3; TRBD1 reflects the table's D call only, with no check against the DNA. TRBV21-1 is given as a pseudogene. The CDR3 runs to 18 residues.

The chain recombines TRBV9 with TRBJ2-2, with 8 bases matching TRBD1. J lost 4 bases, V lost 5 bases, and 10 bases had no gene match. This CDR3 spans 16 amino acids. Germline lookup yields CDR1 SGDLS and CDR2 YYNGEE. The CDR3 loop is CASSLRGTGGTGELFF. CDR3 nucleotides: TGTGCCAGCAGTTTAAGGGGGACAGGCGGCACCGGGGAGCTGTTTTTT.